This is a list of T cell receptor beta chains from one sample in a study of blood T cell repertoires in COVID-19. Only in-frame clones appear in the TCRdb table, and some are missing; sequencing was by immunoSEQ multiplex PCR. The sample consists of about 160,000 clones, 80% to 85% of them appearing once. The sample was peripheral blood. The receptors here all came from a woman older than 75 with active or convalescent COVID-19. The CDR3 runs from the conserved cysteine through the conserved F or W. The order of the fields is D gene, V gene, clone size, J gene, CDR3 DNA, CDR3 protein. A D gene is named only where the DNA matches it firmly. Only part of the rows carry a size: once, few, many, or a class if the clone is expanded.

TRBD1,TRBV5-6,NA,TRBJ1-1,TGTGCCAGCAGCCCCGGGACAGGGGTCAAGGCTTTCTTT,CASSPGTGVKAFF
NA,TRBV6-2/TRBV6-3,once,TRBJ2-1,TGTGCCAGCAGTTACTCCCGGAGTAATGAGCAGTTCTTC,CASSYSRSNEQFF
TRBD1,TRBV7-9,NA,TRBJ2-2,TGTGCCAGCAGCTACTACAGGGGTACGAACACCGGGGAGCTGTTTTTT,CASSYYRGTNTGELFF
TRBD1,TRBV6-5,NA,TRBJ1-2,TGTGCCAGCAGTTACTCAGGGGGCTACAACTATGGCTACACCTTC,CASSYSGGYNYGYTF
TRBD1,TRBV7-9,NA,TRBJ2-5,TGTGCCAGCAGCTTGGATATGACAGGGAAAGAGACCCAGTACTTC,CASSLDMTGKETQYF
NA,TRBV12-3/TRBV12-4,NA,TRBJ2-7,TGTGCCAGCAGTTTAGCGAACGGCGAGCAGTACTTC,CASSLANGEQYF
TRBD2,TRBV5-1,NA,TRBJ2-7,TGCGCCAGCAGCTCGCCGGGGAGGACTAGCTTCTACGAGCAGTACTTC,CASSSPGRTSFYEQYF
TRBD1,TRBV27,NA,TRBJ1-1,TGTGCCAGCAGTTGGACAGGGCCGAACACTGAAGCTTTCTTT,CASSWTGPNTEAFF
NA,TRBV5-1,NA,TRBJ1-3,TGCGCCAGCAGCTTAGGAGGGGTTGACTCTGGAAACACCATATATTTT,CASSLGGVDSGNTIYF
NA,TRBV19,NA,TRBJ1-6,TGTGCCAGTACCCCGGGGGTTGGAACCTATAATTCACCCCTCCACTTT,CASTPGVGTYNSPLHF
NA,TRBV6-2/TRBV6-3,NA,TRBJ2-7,TGTGCCAGCAGTTCCCTACTAGCCCCGGGAAGGTACGAGCAGTACTTC,CASSSLLAPGRYEQYF